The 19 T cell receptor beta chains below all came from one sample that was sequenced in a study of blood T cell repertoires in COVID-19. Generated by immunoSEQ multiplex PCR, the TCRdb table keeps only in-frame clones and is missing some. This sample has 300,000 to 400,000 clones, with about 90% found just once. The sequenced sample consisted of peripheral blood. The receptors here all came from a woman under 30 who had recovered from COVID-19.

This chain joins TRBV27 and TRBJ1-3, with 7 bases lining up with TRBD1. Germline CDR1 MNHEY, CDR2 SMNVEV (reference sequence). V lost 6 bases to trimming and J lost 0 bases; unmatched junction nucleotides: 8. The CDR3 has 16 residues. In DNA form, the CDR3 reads TGTGCCAGCAGACGACAGGGACCTCTCTCTGGAAACACCATATATTTT. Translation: CASRRQGPLSGNTIYF.

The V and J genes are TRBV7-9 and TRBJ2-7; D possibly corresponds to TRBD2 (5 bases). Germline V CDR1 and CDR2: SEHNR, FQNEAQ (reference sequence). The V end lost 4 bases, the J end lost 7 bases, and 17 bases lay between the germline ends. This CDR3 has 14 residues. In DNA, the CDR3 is TGTGCCAGCAGCTCATCTGGTGGGAGAGGTGAGCAGTACGTC. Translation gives CASSSSGGRGEQYV.

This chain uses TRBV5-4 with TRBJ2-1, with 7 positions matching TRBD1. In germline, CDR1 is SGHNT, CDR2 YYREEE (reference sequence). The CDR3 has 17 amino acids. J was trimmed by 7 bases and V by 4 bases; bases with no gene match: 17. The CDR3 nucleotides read TGTGCCAGCAGCAGGACAGGCGGGTATCTTTCAGGTAATGAGCAGTTCTTC. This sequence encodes CASSRTGGYLSGNEQFF.

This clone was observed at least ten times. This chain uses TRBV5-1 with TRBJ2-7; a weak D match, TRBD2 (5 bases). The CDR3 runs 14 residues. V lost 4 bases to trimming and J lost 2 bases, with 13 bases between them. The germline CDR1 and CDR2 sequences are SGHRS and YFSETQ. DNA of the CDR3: TGCGCCAGCAGCCCCTCGGACTTTCCCTACGAGCAGTACGTC. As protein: CASSPSDFPYEQYV.

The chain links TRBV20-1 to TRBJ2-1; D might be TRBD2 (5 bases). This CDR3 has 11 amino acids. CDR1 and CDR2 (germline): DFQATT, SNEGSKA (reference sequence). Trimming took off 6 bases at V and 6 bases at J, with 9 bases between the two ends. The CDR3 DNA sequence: TGCAGTGCGGGTACTAGCAATGAGCAGTTCTTC. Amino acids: CSAGTSNEQFF.

CDR3 in amino acids: CASSPGGGADTQYF. In DNA, the CDR3 is TGCGCCAGCAGCCCCGGGGGAGGGGCAGATACGCAGTATTTT. The V gene is TRBV5-1, the J gene TRBJ2-3; 7 positions match TRBD2. The germline CDR1 and CDR2 sequences are SGHRS and YFSETQ. The V and J ends lost 4 bases and 4 bases, in that order; junction bases with no gene match: 6. This CDR3 is built from 14 residues.

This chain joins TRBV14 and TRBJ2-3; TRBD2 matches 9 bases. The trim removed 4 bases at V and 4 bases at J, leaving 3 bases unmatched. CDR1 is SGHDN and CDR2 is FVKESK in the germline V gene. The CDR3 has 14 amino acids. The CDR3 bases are TGTGCCAGCAGCCGAGCGGGAGGTCCAGATACGCAGTATTTT. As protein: CASSRAGGPDTQYF.

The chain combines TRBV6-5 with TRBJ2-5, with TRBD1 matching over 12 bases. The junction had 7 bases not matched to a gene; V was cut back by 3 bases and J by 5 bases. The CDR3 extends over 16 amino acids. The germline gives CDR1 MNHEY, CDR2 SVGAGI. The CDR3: CASSYGGQGARETQYF. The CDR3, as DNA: TGTGCCAGCAGTTATGGGGGACAGGGGGCTCGGGAGACCCAGTACTTC.

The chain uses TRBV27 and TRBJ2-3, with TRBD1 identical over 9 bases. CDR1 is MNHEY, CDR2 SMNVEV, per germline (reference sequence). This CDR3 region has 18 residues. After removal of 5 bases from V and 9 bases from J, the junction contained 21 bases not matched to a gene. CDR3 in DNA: TGTGCCAGCAGTCAGTGGGGACAGGGACCCCAGGGCGGGGAGACGCAGTATTTT. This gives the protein CASSQWGQGPQGGETQYF.

The CDR3 coding sequence is TGCGCCAGCAGCCCCCCAGGGCGGGAGCGATGGCGTACGCAGTATTTT. Its translation is CASSPPGRERWRTQYF. This sequence joins TRBV4-1 and TRBJ2-3; 7 positions agree with TRBD2. V was clipped by 4 bases and J by 8 bases; unmatched bases: 15. This CDR3 has 16 residues. The germline gives CDR1 MGHRA, CDR2 YSYEKL.

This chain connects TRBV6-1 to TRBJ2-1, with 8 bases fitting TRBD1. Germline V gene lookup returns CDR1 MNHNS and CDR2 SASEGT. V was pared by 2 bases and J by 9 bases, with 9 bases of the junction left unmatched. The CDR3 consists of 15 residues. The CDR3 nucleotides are TGTGCCAGCAGTGAAACGCAGGGGGCGATAGTTGAGCAGTTCTTC. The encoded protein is CASSETQGAIVEQFF.

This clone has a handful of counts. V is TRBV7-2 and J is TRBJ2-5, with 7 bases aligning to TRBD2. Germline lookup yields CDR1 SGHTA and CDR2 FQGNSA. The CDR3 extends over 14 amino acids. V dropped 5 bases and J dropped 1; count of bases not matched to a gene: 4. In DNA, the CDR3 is TGTGCCAGCAGCCCTCTAGCGGCCCAAGAGACCCAGTACTTC. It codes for CASSPLAAQETQYF.

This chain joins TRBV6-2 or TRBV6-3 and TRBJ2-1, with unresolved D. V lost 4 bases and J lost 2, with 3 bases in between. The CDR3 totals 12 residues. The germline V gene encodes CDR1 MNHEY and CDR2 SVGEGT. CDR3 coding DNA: TGTGCCAGCAGTTTCGCCTACAATGAGCAGTTCTTC. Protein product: CASSFAYNEQFF.

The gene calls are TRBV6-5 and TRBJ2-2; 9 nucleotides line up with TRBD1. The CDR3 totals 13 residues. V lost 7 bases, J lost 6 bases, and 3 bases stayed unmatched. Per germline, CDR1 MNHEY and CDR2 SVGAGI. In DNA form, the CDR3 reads TGTGCCAGCACCGACAGGGGGGCCGGGGAGCTGTTTTTT. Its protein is CASTDRGAGELFF.

The CDR3 coding sequence is TGCGCCAGCAGCTTTGACAGGGGGGTAAACTATGGCTACACCTTC. It translates to CASSFDRGVNYGYTF. The genes are TRBV5-1 and TRBJ1-2; 9 bases agree with TRBD1. In germline, CDR1 is SGHRS, CDR2 YFSETQ. J lost 2 bases, V lost 2 bases, and 4 bases had no gene match. The CDR3 totals 15 residues.

This chain's CDR3 is CASPRGNRRVRPQHF. CDR3 coding DNA: TGTGCCAGCCCCCGCGGGAACAGAAGGGTGAGGCCCCAGCATTTT. The chain uses TRBV6-4 and TRBJ1-5; D remains unclear. V lost 8 bases to trimming and J lost 9 bases, with 23 bases between them. CDR1 MRHNA and CDR2 SNTAGT come from the germline V gene. There are 15 residues in the CDR3.

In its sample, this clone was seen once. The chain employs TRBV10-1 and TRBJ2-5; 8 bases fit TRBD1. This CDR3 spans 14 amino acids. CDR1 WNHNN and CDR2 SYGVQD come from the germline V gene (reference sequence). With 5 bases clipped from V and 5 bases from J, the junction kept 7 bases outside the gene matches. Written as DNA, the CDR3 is TGCGCCAGCAGTCCCGGGACAGGTTGGGAGACCCAGTACTTC. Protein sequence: CASSPGTGWETQYF.

The CDR3, as DNA: TGCGCCAGCTCGGTGCCGGGACAGGGTGGCCCCTACGAGCAGTACGTC. Its translation: CASSVPGQGGPYEQYV. The chain uses TRBV5-1 and TRBJ2-7, with 9 bases matching TRBD1. V lost 7 bases, J lost 2 bases, and 13 bases stayed unmatched. CDR1 SGHRS and CDR2 YFSETQ come from the germline V gene. This CDR3 is built from 16 residues.

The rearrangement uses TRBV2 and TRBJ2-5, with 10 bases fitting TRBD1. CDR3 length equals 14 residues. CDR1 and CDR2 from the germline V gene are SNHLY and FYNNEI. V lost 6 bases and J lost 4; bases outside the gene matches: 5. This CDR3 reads CASSDRGPVETQYF. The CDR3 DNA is TGTGCCAGCAGCGACAGGGGGCCTGTAGAGACCCAGTACTTC.